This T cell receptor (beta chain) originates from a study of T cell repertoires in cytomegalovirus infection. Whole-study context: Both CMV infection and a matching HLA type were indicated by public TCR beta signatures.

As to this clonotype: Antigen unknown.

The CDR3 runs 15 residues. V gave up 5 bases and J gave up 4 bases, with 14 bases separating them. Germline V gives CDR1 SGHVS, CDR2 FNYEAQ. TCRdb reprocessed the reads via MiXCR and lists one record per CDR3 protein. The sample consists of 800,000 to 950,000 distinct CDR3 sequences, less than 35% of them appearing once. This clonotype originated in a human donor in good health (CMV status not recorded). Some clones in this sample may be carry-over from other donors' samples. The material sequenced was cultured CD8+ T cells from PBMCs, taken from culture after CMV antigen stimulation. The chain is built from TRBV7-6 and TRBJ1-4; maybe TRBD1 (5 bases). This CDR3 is CASSGSDSLNEKLFF. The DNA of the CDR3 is TGTGCCAGCAGCGGTTCAGACAGTCTTAATGAAAAACTGTTTTTT.